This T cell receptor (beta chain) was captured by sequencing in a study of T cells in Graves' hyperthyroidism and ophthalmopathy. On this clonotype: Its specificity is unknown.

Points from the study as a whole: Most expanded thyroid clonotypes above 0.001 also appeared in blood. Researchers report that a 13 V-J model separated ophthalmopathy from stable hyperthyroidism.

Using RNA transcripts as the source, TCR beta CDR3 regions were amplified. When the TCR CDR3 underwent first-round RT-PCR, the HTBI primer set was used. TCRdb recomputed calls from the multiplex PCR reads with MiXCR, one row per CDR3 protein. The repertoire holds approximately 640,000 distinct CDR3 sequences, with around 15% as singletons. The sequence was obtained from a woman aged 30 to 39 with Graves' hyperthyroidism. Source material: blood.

The CDR3 region has the DNA TGTGCCAGCAGCCCCCAGGGGATTAGCAATCAGCCCCAGCATTTT. It specifies CASSPQGISNQPQHF. The J gene is TRBJ1-5, the V gene TRBV7-9, with D possibly TRBD1 on 6 matching bases. V was trimmed by 5 bases and J by 0 bases, leaving 11 bases between them. The CDR3 covers 15 residues. Germline CDR1 reads SEHNR; CDR2 reads FQNEAQ (reference sequence).